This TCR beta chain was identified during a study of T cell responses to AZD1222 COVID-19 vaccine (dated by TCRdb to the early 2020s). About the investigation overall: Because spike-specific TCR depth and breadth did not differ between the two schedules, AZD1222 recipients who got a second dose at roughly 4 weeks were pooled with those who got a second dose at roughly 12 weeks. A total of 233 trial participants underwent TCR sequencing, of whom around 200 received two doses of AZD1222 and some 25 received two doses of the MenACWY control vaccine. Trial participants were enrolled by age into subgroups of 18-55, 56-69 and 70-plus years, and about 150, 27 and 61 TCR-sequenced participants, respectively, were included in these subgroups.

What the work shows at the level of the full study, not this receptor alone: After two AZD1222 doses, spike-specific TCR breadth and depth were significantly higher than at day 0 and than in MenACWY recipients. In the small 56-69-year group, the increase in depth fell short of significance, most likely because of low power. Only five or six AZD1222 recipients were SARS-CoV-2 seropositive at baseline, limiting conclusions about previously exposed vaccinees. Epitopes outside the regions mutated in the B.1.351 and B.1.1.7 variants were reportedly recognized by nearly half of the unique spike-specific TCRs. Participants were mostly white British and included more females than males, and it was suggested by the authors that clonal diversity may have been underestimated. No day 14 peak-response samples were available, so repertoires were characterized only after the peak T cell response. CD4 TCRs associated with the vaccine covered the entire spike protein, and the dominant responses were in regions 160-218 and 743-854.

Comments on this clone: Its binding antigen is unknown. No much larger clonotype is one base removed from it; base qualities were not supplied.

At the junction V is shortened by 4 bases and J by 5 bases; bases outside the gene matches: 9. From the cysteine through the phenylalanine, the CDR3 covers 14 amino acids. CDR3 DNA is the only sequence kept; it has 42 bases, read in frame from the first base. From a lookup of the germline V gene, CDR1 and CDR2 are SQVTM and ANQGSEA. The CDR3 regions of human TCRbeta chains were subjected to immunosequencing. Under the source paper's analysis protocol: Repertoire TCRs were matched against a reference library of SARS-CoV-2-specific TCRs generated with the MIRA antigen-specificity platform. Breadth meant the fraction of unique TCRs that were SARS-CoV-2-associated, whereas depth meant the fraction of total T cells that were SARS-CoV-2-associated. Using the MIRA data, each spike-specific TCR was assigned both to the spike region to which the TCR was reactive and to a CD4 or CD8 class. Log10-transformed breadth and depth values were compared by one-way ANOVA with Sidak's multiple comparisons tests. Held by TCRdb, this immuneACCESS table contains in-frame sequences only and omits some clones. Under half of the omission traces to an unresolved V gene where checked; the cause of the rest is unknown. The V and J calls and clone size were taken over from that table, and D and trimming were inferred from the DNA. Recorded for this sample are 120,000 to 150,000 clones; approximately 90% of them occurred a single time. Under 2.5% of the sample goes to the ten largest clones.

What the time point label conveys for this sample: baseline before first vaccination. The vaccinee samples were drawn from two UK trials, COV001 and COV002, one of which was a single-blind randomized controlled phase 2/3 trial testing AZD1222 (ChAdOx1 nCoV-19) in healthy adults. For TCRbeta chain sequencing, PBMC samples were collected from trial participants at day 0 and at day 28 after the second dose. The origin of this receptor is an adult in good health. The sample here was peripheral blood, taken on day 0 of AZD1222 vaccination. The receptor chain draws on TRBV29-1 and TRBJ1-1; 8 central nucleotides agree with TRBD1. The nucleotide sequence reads TGCAGCGTTGGAATTCGGACAGGGCGGACTGAAGCTTTCTTT. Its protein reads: CSVGIRTGRTEAFF. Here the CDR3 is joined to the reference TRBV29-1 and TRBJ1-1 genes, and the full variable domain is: SAVISQKPSRDICQRGTSLTIQCQVDSQVTMMFWYRQQPGQSLTLIATANQGSEATYESGFVIDKFPISRPNLTFSTLTVSNMSPEDSSIYLCSVGIRTGRTEAFFGQGTRLTVV.